The sequence of this T cell receptor (beta chain) was determined in a study of cytotoxic CD8 clonotypes in ibrutinib-treated CLL. About this clone itself: Its antigen is as yet unknown.

Study-wide findings and caveats: Clonality at baseline surpassed age-matched healthy donors and tracked circulating CD8+ T-cell counts. Clonality increased with ibrutinib response but returned toward baseline at progression.

Sequenced by immunoSEQ multiplex PCR; TCRdb stores in-frame clones only, minus some. Altogether about 310,000 clones are present, more than 65% being singletons, with the ten largest covering over 6.5%. This sequence was found in a human donor with chronic lymphocytic leukemia. Sequencing was performed on PBMCs, taken before ibrutinib treatment.

CDR3 sequence reads: CASSLLWNNEQFF. CDR3 DNA: TGTGCCAGCAGCTTATTATGGAACAATGAGCAGTTCTTC. The gene calls are TRBV13 and TRBJ2-1, with D hard to call. The CDR3 is made up of 13 amino acids. Germline loops: CDR1 PRHDT, CDR2 FYEKMQ (reference sequence). The V end lost 2 bases, the J end lost 5 bases, and 7 bases lay between the germline ends.